The 24 T cell receptor beta chains given below trace back to one sample, sequenced in a study of CD8 T cells in ankylosing spondylitis (dated by TCRdb to about 2017). What the authors observed across the whole study: Blood from ankylosing spondylitis patients appeared to be characterized by a TCR beta motif made up of under ten highly homologous amino acid variants.

Libraries were made using 5' RACE. Reads for this sample came from an Illumina HiSeq 2500. In TCRdb, the public reads were trimmed at Q25 with fastp and aligned with MiXCR, with productive beta chains retained. Each CDR3 protein gets just one entry, which takes the most common genes and DNA from the rows behind it. For this sample there are 450,000 to 550,000 distinct CDR3 sequences; roughly 5% appear just once. Around 3.4% of the sample is in the top ten clones. Their recognized antigens are unknown. The sequencing sample was made of blood, either unsorted or a sorted T cell fraction (not recorded which). These receptors were collected from a male donor with ankylosing spondylitis.

CDR3 sequence reads: CASSSGLLLGEQYF. In nucleotides, the CDR3 is TGTGCCAGCAGCTCGGGACTCTTATTAGGGGAGCAGTACTTC. This chain uses TRBV7-9 with TRBJ2-7; D possibly corresponds to TRBD2 (6 bases). This CDR3 contains 14 residues. Germline-derived CDR1 and CDR2 are SEHNR and FQNEAQ (reference sequence). Trimming cost V 4 bases and J 7 bases, with 17 bases left between them.

The V gene is TRBV11-2, the J gene TRBJ2-7; TRBD1 is a possible D gene (6 bases). V lost 0 bases to trimming and J lost 4 bases, with 16 bases between them. CDR3 length equals 16 residues. Germline CDR1 SGHAT, CDR2 FQNNGV. CDR3 sequence: CASSLDLTQGFYEQYF. The CDR3 nucleotides are TGTGCCAGCAGCTTAGATCTCACACAGGGTTTTTACGAGCAGTACTTC.

This clonotype has a count of ten or more. The chain employs TRBV4-1 and TRBJ1-1; D is undetermined. Looked up from germline, CDR1 is MGHRA and CDR2 is YSYEKL. V dropped 0 bases and J dropped 0 bases, with 5 bases sitting between them. The CDR3 totals 14 residues. CDR3 residues: CASSQDQLNTEAFF. CDR3 nucleotide sequence: TGCGCCAGCAGCCAAGATCAGCTGAACACTGAAGCTTTCTTT.

This clonotype was seen at least ten times. The chain links TRBV7-9 to TRBJ2-3; D is uncertain. V was clipped by 3 bases and J by 1 base, with 11 bases between them. Germline lookup yields CDR1 SEHNR and CDR2 FQNEAQ (reference sequence). CDR3 length: 15 amino acids. Written as DNA, the CDR3 is TGTGCCAGCAGCTTCAACTACAAGCGCACAGATACGCAGTATTTT. The encoded protein is CASSFNYKRTDTQYF.

At least ten counts were recorded for this clonotype. The chain uses TRBV9 and TRBJ2-1; 8 bases line up with TRBD1. CDR1 is SGDLS, CDR2 YYNGEE, per germline. The CDR3 loop spans 16 amino acids. Trimming removed 2 bases from V and 4 bases from J; junction bases left unmatched: 8. The DNA of the CDR3 is TGTGCCAGCAGCGTCACGGGACAGGCTTGGTACAATGAGCAGTTCTTC. Encoded protein: CASSVTGQAWYNEQFF.

At least ten counts were recorded for this clonotype. The chain joins TRBV29-1 to TRBJ1-1; D not certain. V was cut by 7 bases and J by 4 bases, with 19 bases left in between. CDR1 and CDR2 (germline): SQVTM, ANQGSEA. The CDR3 totals 14 residues. The DNA of the CDR3 is TGCAGCGCTCGACGACCCAGGCGTGGCACTGAAGCTTTCTTT. Amino acid sequence: CSARRPRRGTEAFF.

At least ten counts were recorded for this clonotype. The CDR3, as DNA: TGCGCCAGCAGCTTGGAATCTACCCCCCCGGACGAGCAGTACTTC. Protein product: CASSLESTPPDEQYF. V gene TRBV5-1 combines with J gene TRBJ2-7, with unresolved D. This CDR3 contains 15 residues. Per the germline V gene, CDR1 is SGHRS and CDR2 is YFSETQ. Trimming left V 0 bases short and J 5 bases short, with 15 bases between.

The sample holds a few counts of this clonotype. The chain is built from TRBV20-1 and TRBJ2-7; D is uncertain. The CDR3 has 13 amino acids. V was cut by 3 bases and J by 2 bases, with 11 bases left in between. The V gene's germline CDR1 is DFQATT and CDR2 SNEGSKA (reference sequence). CDR3 sequence (DNA): TGCAGTGCTAGTCGGGCGAGAACCTACGAGCAGTACTTC. Protein sequence: CSASRARTYEQYF.

In its sample, this clonotype was seen a few times. The chain links TRBV25-1 to TRBJ2-7; D is possibly TRBD1 or TRBD2 (5 bases each). In germline, CDR1 is MGHDK, CDR2 SYGVNS. V was shortened by 7 bases and J by 2 bases, with 12 bases between the two germline ends. This CDR3 has 13 amino acids. CDR3 amino acids: CASMGDVTYEQYF. The CDR3 coding sequence is TGTGCCAGCATGGGGGACGTAACCTACGAGCAGTACTTC.

The rearrangement links TRBV6-5 to TRBJ2-7; TRBD2 agrees at 10 bases. Germline trimming cut 2 bases from V and 2 bases from J; bases unmatched to any gene: 3. Germline V CDR1 and CDR2: MNHEY, SVGAGI. This CDR3 spans 15 amino acids. In DNA, the CDR3 is TGTGCCAGCAGTTACGTAGCGGGAGGCCCCTACGAGCAGTACTTC. It specifies CASSYVAGGPYEQYF.

This clonotype showed up many times. V gene TRBV5-1 combines with J gene TRBJ2-2; weak D call: TRBD2 (5 bases). Per germline, CDR1 SGHRS and CDR2 YFSETQ. The CDR3 covers 14 residues. Trimming took off 6 bases at V and 5 bases at J, with 14 bases between the two ends. Here the CDR3 DNA reads TGCGCCAGCACAGAGGGATCTACGACCGGGGAGCTGTTTTTT. As protein: CASTEGSTTGELFF.

In its sample, this clonotype was seen many times. J is TRBJ2-1 and V is TRBV11-2; D uncertain. The length of the CDR3 is 14 residues. Germline lookup yields CDR1 SGHAT and CDR2 FQNNGV. V dropped 1 base and J dropped 5 bases, with 9 bases sitting between them. CDR3 sequence: CASSLAAEHNEQFF. Written as DNA, the CDR3 is TGTGCCAGCAGCTTAGCGGCAGAGCACAATGAGCAGTTCTTC.

This clonotype was seen repeatedly, ten times or more. The gene calls are TRBV9 and TRBJ1-4, with D perhaps matching TRBD1 (5 bases). Trimming took 3 bases from V and 7 from J, leaving 13 bases between them. Germline CDR1 SGDLS, CDR2 YYNGEE. The CDR3 consists of 14 residues. The CDR3 DNA sequence: TGTGCCAGCAGCGCCGGGACTCGAGGTGAAAAACTGTTTTTT. Encoded protein: CASSAGTRGEKLFF. Using reference TRBV9 and TRBJ1-4 for the parts outside the CDR3, the full variable domain is DSGVTQTPKHLITATGQRVTLRCSPRSGDLSVYWYQQSLDQGLQFLIQYYNGEERAKGNILERFSAQQFPDLHSELNLSSLELGDSALYFCASSAGTRGEKLFFGSGTQLSVL.

This clonotype was recorded many times. The chain joins TRBV4-1 to TRBJ1-1; the D is unclear. Germline lookup yields CDR1 MGHRA and CDR2 YSYEKL. The CDR3 runs 15 residues. Trimming removed 1 base from V and 0 bases from J, with 9 bases in between. The CDR3 reads CASSQGPTLNTEAFF. CDR3 DNA: TGCGCCAGCAGCCAAGGACCGACCTTGAACACTGAAGCTTTCTTT.

This clonotype was found many times. The chain joins TRBV24-1 to TRBJ2-3; D gene uncertain. The CDR3 runs 14 residues. Germline V gives CDR1 KGHDR, CDR2 SFDVKD. The V end was cut by 3 bases, the J end by 5 bases, with 11 bases between. The CDR3 coding sequence is TGTGCCACCAGTGATATCACACACCTAGATACGCAGTATTTT. Translating it yields CATSDITHLDTQYF.

This clonotype was counted many times. This chain joins TRBV4-3 and TRBJ2-7; no clear D gene. Looked up from germline, CDR1 is LGHNA and CDR2 is YSLEER. Trimming cost V 1 base and J 6 bases, with 16 bases left between them. This CDR3 has 15 amino acids. The CDR3 sequence: CASSQVGLSDREQYF. The DNA of the CDR3 is TGCGCCAGCAGCCAAGTAGGCCTCTCAGACCGCGAGCAGTACTTC.

The rearrangement joins TRBV6-1 to TRBJ1-4; possible D gene TRBD1, 6 bases. V shed 3 bases and J shed 6 bases, with 14 bases lying between them. Germline values: CDR1 MNHNS, CDR2 SASEGT. CDR3 length: 15 amino acids. This chain's CDR3 is CASSEGAWADEKLFF. The CDR3 coding sequence is TGTGCCAGCAGTGAGGGGGCGTGGGCTGATGAAAAACTGTTTTTT.

The chain couples TRBV10-3 to TRBJ1-6; a possible D gene is TRBD1 (6 bases). Germline V gene sequence: CDR1 ENHRY, CDR2 SYGVKD. Trimming cost V 4 bases and J 8 bases, with 15 bases left between them. The CDR3 has 15 residues. In DNA form, the CDR3 reads TGTGCCATCAGTGTTTCGGACAGACGGGATTCACCCCTCCACTTT. It specifies CAISVSDRRDSPLHF.

Here the CDR3 reads CASSSVGWTSYNEQFF. CDR3 DNA sequence: TGTGCCAGCAGCTCAGTGGGCTGGACTAGCTACAATGAGCAGTTCTTC. The V and J genes are TRBV7-2 and TRBJ2-1, with 7 positions matching TRBD2. With 4 bases clipped from V and 3 bases from J, the junction kept 9 bases outside the gene matches. CDR3 length: 16 amino acids. The germline CDR1 and CDR2 sequences are SGHTA and FQGNSA.

This clonotype was seen repeatedly, ten times or more. The rearrangement uses TRBV20-1 and TRBJ1-6; TRBD1 is a possible D gene (5 bases). The CDR3 is made up of 13 amino acids. Looked up from germline, CDR1 is DFQATT and CDR2 is SNEGSKA (reference sequence). The V end was cut by 8 bases, the J end by 4 bases, with 12 bases between. The CDR3 region is CSTRAGYNSPLHF. CDR3 in DNA: TGCAGTACCAGGGCAGGGTATAATTCACCCCTCCACTTT.

This clonotype was counted at least ten times. The rearrangement links TRBV20-1 to TRBJ1-4, with TRBD1 identical over 10 bases. Trimming removed 1 base from V and 7 bases from J; junction bases left unmatched: 6. The CDR3 has 15 amino acids. Per the germline V gene, CDR1 is DFQATT and CDR2 is SNEGSKA (reference sequence). CDR3 residues: CSARARDRGGEKLFF. The CDR3 region has the DNA TGCAGTGCTAGAGCCCGGGACAGGGGAGGTGAAAAACTGTTTTTT.

There are many counts of this clonotype. This chain joins TRBV11-2 and TRBJ2-1; TRBD2 matches 8 bases. The length of the CDR3 is 15 residues. Germline V gives CDR1 SGHAT, CDR2 FQNNGV. V lost 5 bases and J lost 8; bases outside the gene matches: 11. As DNA, the CDR3 is TGTGCCAGCAGCGGCACGGGACTAGTTAGGTATGAGCAGTTCTTC. This translates into CASSGTGLVRYEQFF.

This clonotype showed up many times. The chain is built from TRBV12-3 or TRBV12-4 and TRBJ2-1, with D perhaps TRBD1 (6 bases). V was trimmed by 6 bases and J by 3 bases, leaving 18 bases between them. This CDR3 has 16 residues. The CDR3 reads CASSPPIGDNYNEQFF. CDR3 DNA: TGTGCCAGCAGCCCGCCCATTGGGGACAACTACAATGAGCAGTTCTTC.

This clonotype was recorded at least ten times. The chain employs TRBV7-9 and TRBJ1-6; D is ambiguous. The CDR3 runs to 13 residues. Germline V gives CDR1 SEHNR, CDR2 FQNEAQ (reference sequence). The V end lost 4 bases, the J end lost 8 bases, and 9 bases lay between the germline ends. DNA of the CDR3: TGTGCCAGCAGCTCGGTCGAGGATTCACCCCTCCACTTT. This sequence encodes CASSSVEDSPLHF.